What follows is one T cell receptor beta chain and its context. Its antigen remains unknown. The method was immunoSEQ multiplex PCR; TCRdb's version includes in-frame clones alone and lacks a portion of them. The sample carries some 50,000 clones, about four fifths recorded once. V lost 2 bases and J 0 bases, leaving 13 bases between the germline ends. There are 16 residues in the CDR3. CDR1 and CDR2 from the germline V gene are MNHEY and SVGAGI. The sample belongs to a study of fetal regulatory T cell absence and autoimmunity. Study-level findings and limits: TRB gene family usage was broadly similar in cord blood and pancreas. Some top pancreas TCR clones were over 100-fold enriched versus cord blood.

This receptor was obtained from a newborn boy with IPEX syndrome. The rearrangement joins TRBV6-5 to TRBJ1-2; the D is unclear. Sequenced material: cord blood. As DNA, the CDR3 is TGTGCCAGCAGTTACGCGCCTCGGGGAGCTAACTATGGCTACACCTTC. Translated, it gives CASSYAPRGANYGYTF.